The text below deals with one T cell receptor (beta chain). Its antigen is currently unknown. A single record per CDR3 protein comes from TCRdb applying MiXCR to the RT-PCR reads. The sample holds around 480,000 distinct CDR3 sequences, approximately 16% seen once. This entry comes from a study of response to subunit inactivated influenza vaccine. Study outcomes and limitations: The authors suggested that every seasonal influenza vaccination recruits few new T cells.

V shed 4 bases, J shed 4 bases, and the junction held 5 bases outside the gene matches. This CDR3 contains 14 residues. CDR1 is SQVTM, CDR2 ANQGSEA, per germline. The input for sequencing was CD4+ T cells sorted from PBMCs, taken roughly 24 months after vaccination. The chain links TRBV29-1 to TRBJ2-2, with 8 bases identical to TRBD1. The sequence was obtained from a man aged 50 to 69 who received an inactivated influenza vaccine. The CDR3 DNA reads TGCAGCGTTGGGACCACAGGGGGCACCGGGGAGCTGTTTTTT. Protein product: CSVGTTGGTGELFF.